These T cell receptor beta chains were read from a single sample in a study of T-cell reconstitution after alpha-beta-depleted transplantation in children. TCRdb processed the PCR reads anew with MiXCR; each CDR3 protein has one entry. Of about 610,000 distinct CDR3 sequences in the sample, about 10% are singletons; the top ten hold about 4.2%. This material consisted of PBMCs from the stem cell graft donor, taken from the stem cell graft. The receptors here all came from a human donor who donated a stem cell graft to a child with acute myeloid leukemia. Both conserved end residues are part of each CDR3. Fields, in order: clone size, J gene, D gene, V gene, CDR3 protein, CDR3 DNA. The D gene is left open where the match is weak. Clone size, where shown, is once, few, many, or a class for clones that have expanded.

>-|TRBJ2-5|-|TRBV11-2
CASSFGGDQETQYF
TGTGCCAGCAGCTTCGGCGGAGACCAAGAGACCCAGTACTTC
>-|TRBJ2-7|-|TRBV20-1
CCARDRQALPYEQYF
TGCTGTGCTAGAGATCGGCAAGCCCTCCCCTACGAGCAGTACTTC
>-|TRBJ2-3|TRBD2|TRBV18
CASSPRTSGRFADTQYF
TGTGCCAGCTCACCAAGGACTAGCGGGAGGTTCGCAGATACGCAGTATTTT
>-|TRBJ2-2|-|TRBV6-5
CASEGGGELFF
TGTGCCAGTGAAGGTGGCGGGGAGCTGTTTTTT
>many|TRBJ2-5|-|TRBV4-3
CASSQDPVKGETQYF
TGCGCCAGCAGCCAAGATCCCGTCAAGGGAGAGACCCAGTACTTC
>few|TRBJ2-5|TRBD1|TRBV6-2/TRBV6-3
CASRPGGLRETQYF
TGTGCCAGCAGGCCAGGGGGTCTGAGGGAGACCCAGTACTTC
>many|TRBJ1-4|-|TRBV11-2
CASSLFPYTEKLFF
TGTGCCAGCAGCTTGTTTCCCTATACAGAAAAACTGTTTTTT
>many|TRBJ2-5|-|TRBV5-1
CATYEGLGETQYF
TGCGCCACCTATGAGGGGCTGGGGGAGACCCAGTACTTC
>-|TRBJ2-3|TRBD2|TRBV2
CASKAGGSDTQYF
TGTGCCAGCAAAGCGGGAGGCTCAGATACGCAGTATTTT
>few|TRBJ1-1|TRBD1|TRBV28
CASRRQGPEAFF
TGTGCCAGCAGAAGACAGGGGCCCGAAGCTTTCTTT
>once|TRBJ2-7|TRBD1|TRBV29-1
CSVLRFDRAAYEQYF
TGCAGCGTCCTACGGTTTGACAGGGCCGCTTACGAGCAGTACTTC
>-|TRBJ2-1|TRBD2|TRBV20-1
CSAREAGGANNEQFF
TGCAGTGCTAGAGAGGCGGGGGGGGCTAACAATGAGCAGTTCTTC
>many|TRBJ2-1|-|TRBV5-1
CASSLQSSYNEQFF
TGCGCCAGCAGCTTGCAGAGCTCCTACAATGAGCAGTTCTTC
>-|TRBJ1-1|-|TRBV30
CAWSPTVGSTRAFF
TGTGCCTGGAGTCCTACGGTAGGGTCCACAAGGGCTTTCTTT
>few|TRBJ2-7|-|TRBV18
CASSPPFEQYF
TGTGCCAGCTCACCACCTTTCGAGCAGTACTTC
>few|TRBJ2-1|TRBD1|TRBV19
CASTKSGQGLYNEQFF
TGTGCCAGTACAAAATCAGGACAGGGACTCTACAATGAGCAGTTCTTC
>few|TRBJ2-5|TRBD1|TRBV2
CARDREVGTQYF
TGTGCCAGGGACAGGGAAGTAGGGACCCAGTACTTC
>few|TRBJ2-1|TRBD1|TRBV9
CASRGDRGSYNEQFF
TGTGCCAGCAGGGGCGACAGGGGATCCTACAATGAGCAGTTCTTC
>many|TRBJ1-4|TRBD1|TRBV6-1
CASSENRGRGEKLFF
TGTGCCAGCAGTGAGAACAGGGGAAGGGGAGAAAAACTGTTTTTT
>many|TRBJ1-2|-|TRBV29-1
CSVVQGDYGYTF
TGCAGCGTTGTTCAGGGCGACTATGGCTACACCTTC